Presented here are 24 T cell receptor beta chains from one specimen sequenced in a study of shared clonotypes between healthy human individuals. Method: immunoSEQ multiplex PCR; TCRdb's copy keeps in-frame clones and lacks some. The sample has 2 million to 2.5 million clones; 90% to 97% are singletons. Sequencing used naive CD4+ T cells sorted from blood. The subset: CD45RA+ positively selected. These receptors all come from a man aged 18 to 29 in good health.

CDR3 DNA: TGTGCCAGTAGTTCCGGGGCCTCTCGGGAGCAGTACTTC. Residues: CASSSGASREQYF. V gene TRBV19 combines with J gene TRBJ2-7; perhaps D is TRBD1 or TRBD2 (5 bases each). The CDR3 is 13 amino acids. CDR1 and CDR2 from the germline V gene are LNHDA and SQIVND (reference sequence). V shed 5 bases and J shed 7 bases, with 15 bases lying between them.

The genes are TRBV5-6 and TRBJ2-1; no clear D gene. Trimming pared 4 bases from V and 2 bases from J, leaving 13 bases between. The CDR3 is made up of 15 amino acids. CDR1 and CDR2 (germline): SGHDT, YYEEEE. The CDR3 DNA is TGTGCCAGCAGCGAAGACCCTCCAACCTACAATGAGCAGTTCTTC. Its translation is CASSEDPPTYNEQFF.

The chain has TRBV5-4 and TRBJ2-1; D not certain. V gave up 6 bases and J gave up 8 bases, with 3 bases separating them. CDR1 is SGHNT, CDR2 YYREEE, per germline (reference sequence). The CDR3 is 9 residues long. DNA of the CDR3: TGTGCCAGCACGGATGAGCAGTTCTTC. Translating it yields CASTDEQFF.

The chain uses TRBV9 and TRBJ2-1; the D is unclear. Germline V gene lookup returns CDR1 SGDLS and CDR2 YYNGEE. Trimming stripped 3 bases from V and 7 bases from J, with 11 bases between. The CDR3 contains 13 residues. The CDR3 here is CASSAIDGNEQFF. The CDR3 DNA follows: TGTGCCAGCAGCGCAATTGATGGGAATGAGCAGTTCTTC.

Comment on this clone: The same CDR3 also results from other DNA sequences found in this sample. The chain combines TRBV30 with TRBJ1-5; perhaps TRBD1 as D (5 bases). CDR3 length: 15 residues. With 3 bases removed from V and 1 base from J, the gap between germline ends came to 13 bases. Germline loops: CDR1 GTSNPN, CDR2 SVGIG (reference sequence). CDR3 residues: CAWSPKGWSNQPQHF. The CDR3 nucleotides read TGTGCCTGGAGCCCGAAGGGGTGGAGCAATCAGCCCCAGCATTTT.

The chain joins TRBV18 to TRBJ2-5; D not certain. Per the germline V gene, CDR1 is KGHSH and CDR2 is LQKENI. The ends were cut back, 0 bases at V and 5 bases at J, with 10 bases in the middle. CDR3 length: 14 amino acids. The CDR3 loop is CASSPPEPRETQYF. The CDR3 coding sequence is TGTGCCAGCTCACCACCGGAGCCCCGGGAGACCCAGTACTTC.

The V gene is TRBV28, the J gene TRBJ2-1; the D call may be TRBD1 or TRBD2 (5 bases each). CDR1 is MDHEN, CDR2 SYDVKM, per germline. The CDR3 is made up of 14 amino acids. V lost 8 bases and J lost 6, with 17 bases in between. Here the CDR3 DNA reads TGTGCCAGCCACGGGACGGGGAGTTTCAATGAGCAGTTCTTC. It translates to CASHGTGSFNEQFF. Complete variable domain (other parts from reference TRBV28 and TRBJ2-1): DVKVTQSSRYLVKRTGEKVFLECVQDMDHENMFWYRQDPGLGLRLIYFSYDVKMKEKGDIPEGYSVSREKKERFSLILESASTNQTSMYLCASHGTGSFNEQFFGPGTRLTVL.

J is TRBJ1-5 and V is TRBV11-2; D gene uncertain. CDR3 length equals 15 residues. Trimming took 0 bases from V and 4 from J, leaving 10 bases between them. CDR1 is SGHAT and CDR2 is FQNNGV in the germline V gene. CDR3 DNA: TGTGCCAGCAGCTTAGACGGGGAGGGAAATCAGCCCCAGCATTTT. It translates to CASSLDGEGNQPQHF.

The chain carries TRBV6-1 and TRBJ1-5, with a possible D match to TRBD1 (5 bases). V lost 2 bases and J lost 3, with 14 bases in between. The CDR3 spans 16 residues. The germline CDR1 and CDR2 sequences are MNHNS and SASEGT. The CDR3 here is CASSEPPGALNQPQHF. The CDR3 bases are TGTGCCAGCAGTGAACCCCCCGGGGCCCTCAATCAGCCCCAGCATTTT.

The rearrangement uses TRBV5-4 and TRBJ1-3, with D uncertain. Germline V gives CDR1 SGHNT, CDR2 YYREEE (reference sequence). The CDR3 is 13 residues long. V gave up 4 bases and J gave up 8 bases, with 13 bases separating them. The CDR3 DNA reads as TGTGCCAGCAGCAGTCAGAGACGGGACACCATATATTTT. This encodes CASSSQRRDTIYF.

The genes are TRBV6-4 and TRBJ1-1; 11 bases match TRBD1. This CDR3 has 15 amino acids. With V trimmed by 5 bases and J by 9 bases, 11 bases remained unmatched. Germline V gives CDR1 MRHNA, CDR2 SNTAGT. The CDR3 DNA reads TGTGCCAGCAGTCCATCCGGGGGGACAGGGGGTCAAGCTTTCTTT. Protein sequence: CASSPSGGTGGQAFF.

V gene TRBV6-1 combines with J gene TRBJ2-5; D is undetermined. Per the germline V gene, CDR1 is MNHNS and CDR2 is SASEGT. Trimming took off 8 bases at V and 7 bases at J, with 20 bases between the two ends. There are 14 residues in the CDR3. The CDR3 protein is CASLETSKRRTQYF. The CDR3 coding sequence is TGTGCCAGCCTCGAGACGAGCAAGAGGCGGACCCAGTACTTC.

The J gene is TRBJ1-6, the V gene TRBV28; 8 positions agree with TRBD1. This CDR3 spans 14 amino acids. Germline CDR1 MDHEN, CDR2 SYDVKM. J was trimmed by 7 bases and V by 3 bases; bases with no gene match: 2. In DNA form, the CDR3 reads TGTGCCAGCAGTTTCAGGGGGCTCAATTCACCCCTCCACTTT. This translates into CASSFRGLNSPLHF. Complete variable domain (other parts from reference TRBV28 and TRBJ1-6): DVKVTQSSRYLVKRTGEKVFLECVQDMDHENMFWYRQDPGLGLRLIYFSYDVKMKEKGDIPEGYSVSREKKERFSLILESASTNQTSMYLCASSFRGLNSPLHFGNGTRLTVT.

About this clone: Other DNA sequences of this sample code for an identical CDR3. V gene TRBV5-1 combines with J gene TRBJ1-1; the D gene is possibly TRBD1 (6 bases). Trimming stripped 1 base from V and 1 base from J, with 8 bases between. Germline lookup yields CDR1 SGHRS and CDR2 YFSETQ. This CDR3 comprises 14 residues. The CDR3, as DNA: TGCGCCAGCAGCTTGAGGGGGGAGAACACTGAAGCTTTCTTT. Amino acids: CASSLRGENTEAFF.

This clone has just a few counts. The genes are TRBV19 and TRBJ1-1, with D unclear. The CDR3 length is 15 residues. The V gene's germline CDR1 is LNHDA and CDR2 SQIVND (reference sequence). With 3 bases removed from V and 3 bases from J, the gap between germline ends came to 14 bases. DNA for the CDR3: TGTGCCAGTAGTATCCCACGAGGCCTAGACACTGAAGCTTTCTTT. It yields the protein CASSIPRGLDTEAFF.

Comments on this clone: Other nucleotide sequences in the sample specify the same CDR3. V usage is TRBV5-1 and J usage is TRBJ2-7; TRBD1 aligns across 7 bases. Germline CDR1 and CDR2: SGHRS and YFSETQ. V shed 2 bases and J 1 base; nucleotides not matched to a gene: 6. This CDR3 spans 15 amino acids. The CDR3 DNA is TGCGCCAGCAGCTTAGGGGCAGGGGGATCCTACGAGCAGTACTTC. Translated, it gives CASSLGAGGSYEQYF.

CDR3 sequence (DNA): TGTGCTAGTGGTTTGGTACGAGGAACAGTCTCTTCGAACACTGAAGCTTTCTTT. Translated, it gives CASGLVRGTVSSNTEAFF. This chain links TRBV12-5 with TRBJ1-1; D ambiguous. The CDR3 contains 18 residues. Trimming stripped 0 bases from V and 1 base from J, with 18 bases between. Looked up from germline, CDR1 is LGHNT and CDR2 is FRNRAP.

This clone was counted between two and nine times. The chain has TRBV4-2 and TRBJ1-3, with D uncertain. CDR3 length: 16 residues. V lost 0 bases, J lost 0 bases, and 9 bases lay in between. Germline CDR1 and CDR2: LGHNA and YNFKEQ. This CDR3 is CASSQDGPSSGNTIYF. The CDR3 region has the DNA TGTGCCAGCAGCCAAGATGGCCCGAGCTCTGGAAACACCATATATTTT.

The rearrangement joins TRBV29-1 to TRBJ2-1; 9 bases map to TRBD2. The J segment lost 12 bases and the V segment lost 2 bases, leaving 14 bases of the junction unmatched. From germline, CDR1 is SQVTM and CDR2 ANQGSEA. This CDR3 region has 15 residues. CDR3 sequence: CSVEPAWERGVGQFF. The CDR3 nucleotides are TGCAGCGTTGAACCCGCCTGGGAGCGGGGGGTGGGGCAGTTCTTC.

A note on this clone: Different DNA sequences within this sample yield the same CDR3. This sequence joins TRBV18 and TRBJ2-5; unclear D gene. Germline CDR1 and CDR2: KGHSH and LQKENI. This CDR3 has 13 amino acids. Trimming removed 3 bases at V and 5 bases at J, with 10 bases between. DNA for the CDR3: TGTGCCAGCTCACCTTCGGGTGTGGAGACCCAGTACTTC. Amino acid sequence: CASSPSGVETQYF.

The chain combines TRBV11-2 with TRBJ1-5; 11 positions match TRBD1. Germline trimming cut 1 base from V and 3 bases from J; bases unmatched to any gene: 5. The CDR3 spans 17 residues. Per germline, CDR1 SGHAT and CDR2 FQNNGV. CDR3 in DNA: TGTGCCAGCAGCTTAGTGGGGGACAGGGGGTCCAATCAGCCCCAGCATTTT. Residues: CASSLVGDRGSNQPQHF. Using reference TRBV11-2 and TRBJ1-5 for the parts outside the CDR3, the full variable domain is EAGVAQSPRYKIIEKRQSVAFWCNPISGHATLYWYQQILGQGPKLLIQFQNNGVVDDSQLPKDRFSAERLKGVDSTLKIQPAKLEDSAVYLCASSLVGDRGSNQPQHFGDGTRLSIL.

This chain links TRBV27 with TRBJ1-6, with TRBD1 as a possible D gene (5 bases). The CDR3 runs to 14 residues. V was cut by 0 bases and J by 6 bases, with 6 bases left in between. Germline V CDR1 and CDR2: MNHEY, SMNVEV (reference sequence). The CDR3 sequence: CASSLSDTNSPLHF. For the CDR3, the DNA is TGTGCCAGCAGTTTATCGGACACTAATTCACCCCTCCACTTT.

This clone was counted once. V is TRBV5-6 and J is TRBJ2-3; 9 positions match TRBD2. Germline V gene lookup returns CDR1 SGHDT and CDR2 YYEEEE. V lost 4 bases, J lost 0 bases, and 15 bases stayed unmatched. This CDR3 has 19 residues. This chain's CDR3 is CASSPIRGASGASTDTQYF. CDR3 nucleotides: TGTGCCAGCAGCCCTATTAGGGGGGCTAGCGGGGCTAGCACAGATACGCAGTATTTT.

The chain uses TRBV28 and TRBJ2-5; no firm D call. Trimming stripped 2 bases from V and 3 bases from J, with 4 bases between. The CDR3 length is 12 residues. Per the germline V gene, CDR1 is MDHEN and CDR2 is SYDVKM. The CDR3 here is CASSLMKETQYF. The DNA for the CDR3 is TGTGCCAGCAGTTTAATGAAAGAGACCCAGTACTTC.